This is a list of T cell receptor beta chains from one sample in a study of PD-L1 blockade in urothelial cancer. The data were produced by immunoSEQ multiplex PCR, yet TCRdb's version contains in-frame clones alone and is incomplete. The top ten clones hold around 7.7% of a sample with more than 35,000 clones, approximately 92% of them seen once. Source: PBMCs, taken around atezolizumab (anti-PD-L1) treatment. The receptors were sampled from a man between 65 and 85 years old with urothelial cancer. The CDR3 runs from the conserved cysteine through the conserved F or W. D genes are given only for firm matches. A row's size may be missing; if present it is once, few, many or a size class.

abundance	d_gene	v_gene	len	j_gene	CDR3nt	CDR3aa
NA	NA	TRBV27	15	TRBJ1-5	TGTGCCAGCAGTCAGGGTGTGCGGAGCAATCAGCCCCAGCATTTT	CASSQGVRSNQPQHF
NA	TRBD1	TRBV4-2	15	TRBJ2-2	TGTGCCAGCAGCCAAAGGACAGGGGCCACCGGGGAGCTGTTTTTT	CASSQRTGATGELFF
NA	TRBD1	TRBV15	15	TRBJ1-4	TGTGCCACCAGCAGAGCGACAGGGGGTTTAGAAAAACTGTTTTTT	CATSRATGGLEKLFF
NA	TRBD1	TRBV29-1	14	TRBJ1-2	TGCAGCGTAAGATACCGGGACAGGGGAGATGGCTACACCTTC	CSVRYRDRGDGYTF
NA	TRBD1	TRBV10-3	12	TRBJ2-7	TGTGCCACTCGGCAGGGGGCTTACGAGCAGTACTTC	CATRQGAYEQYF
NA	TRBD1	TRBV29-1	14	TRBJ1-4	TGCAGCGTTGATTGGTCAGGGGGCGATGAAAAACTGTTTTTT	CSVDWSGGDEKLFF
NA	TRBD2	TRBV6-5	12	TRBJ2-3	TGTGCCAGCAGTCCCCTAGCGGGAGAATGGTATTTT	CASSPLAGEWYF
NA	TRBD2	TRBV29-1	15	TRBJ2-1	TGCAGCGTTGAAGGGACTAGCGGGAGGGTAAGTGAGCAGTTCTTC	CSVEGTSGRVSEQFF
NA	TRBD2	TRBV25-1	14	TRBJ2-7	TGTGCCAGCAGTCAAAGCGGGACGGGCTACGAGCAGTACTTC	CASSQSGTGYEQYF
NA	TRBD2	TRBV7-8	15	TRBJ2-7	TGTGCCAGCAGCTTAGGACTAGCGACACCTAAAGAGCAGTACTTC	CASSLGLATPKEQYF
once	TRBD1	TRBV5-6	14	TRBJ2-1	TGTGCCAGCAGCTGGGGACAGGATGAGGATGAGCAGTTCTTC	CASSWGQDEDEQFF
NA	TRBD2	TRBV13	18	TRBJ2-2	TGTGCCAGCAGCTTAGCCGGACTAGCGGGAGCGAACACCGGGGAGCTGTTTTTT	CASSLAGLAGANTGELFF
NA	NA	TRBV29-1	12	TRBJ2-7	TGCAGCGTTGAATCGTCCGGTTACGAGCAGTACTTC	CSVESSGYEQYF
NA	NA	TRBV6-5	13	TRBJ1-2	TGTGCCAGCAGCAGCGGGATTTACTATGGCTACACCTTC	CASSSGIYYGYTF
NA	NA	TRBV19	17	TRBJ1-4	TGTGCCAGTAGTTCCTACAATACTCACGGGTACAATGAAAAACTGTTTTTT	CASSSYNTHGYNEKLFF
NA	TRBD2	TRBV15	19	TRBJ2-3	TGTGCCACCAGCAGACCCCTAGCGGGGGGTCTAGGGGGCACAGATACGCAGTATTTT	CATSRPLAGGLGGTDTQYF
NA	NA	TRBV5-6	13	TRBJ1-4	TGTGCCAGCAGCTCACAAAGCGGGTATAAACTGTTTTTT	CASSSQSGYKLFF
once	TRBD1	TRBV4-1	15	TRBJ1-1	TGCGCCAGCAGCCAAGGTCATACAGGGGGAACTGAAGCTTTCTTT	CASSQGHTGGTEAFF
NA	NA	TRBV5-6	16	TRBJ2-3	TGTGCCAGCAGCTTGGGGACAAACCCCAGCACAGATACGCAGTATTTT	CASSLGTNPSTDTQYF
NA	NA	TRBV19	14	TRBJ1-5	TGTGCCAGTAGCCCTCCGCGTAGTTTTCAGCCCCAGCATTTT	CASSPPRSFQPQHF
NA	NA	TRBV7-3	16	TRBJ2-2	TGTGCCAGCAGCCGAAGGGGCGGAGTAAACACCGGGGAGCTGTTTTTT	CASSRRGGVNTGELFF
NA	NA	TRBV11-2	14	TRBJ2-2	TGTGCCAGCAGCCAACTACTGAGCACCGGGGAGCTGTTTTTT	CASSQLLSTGELFF
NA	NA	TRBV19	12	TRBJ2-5	TGTGCCAGTGGCACCTTCGGGGAGACCCAGTACTTC	CASGTFGETQYF
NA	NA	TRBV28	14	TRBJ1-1	TGTGCCAGCAGTTCCCCTTCTCCGAGGACTGAAGCTTTCTTT	CASSSPSPRTEAFF
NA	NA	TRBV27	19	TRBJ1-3	TGTGCCAGCAGTCTCGCGGCCCCTACAGCCCTCAGGGTTGAAAACACCATATATTTT	CASSLAAPTALRVENTIYF
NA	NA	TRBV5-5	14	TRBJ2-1	TGTGCCAGCAGCCCCGTGGCCTCCTACAATGAGCAGTTCTTC	CASSPVASYNEQFF
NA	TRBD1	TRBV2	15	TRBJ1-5	TGTGCCAGCAGTCCCGGGACAGGAGGCAATCAGCCCCAGCATTTT	CASSPGTGGNQPQHF
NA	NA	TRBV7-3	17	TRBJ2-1	TGTGCCAGCAGCTTGTATGGCGGGGCGAGCTCCTACAATGAGCAGTTCTTC	CASSLYGGASSYNEQFF
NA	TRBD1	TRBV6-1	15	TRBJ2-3	TGTGCCAGCAGTGAATGGGACAGAAGAGGAGATACGCAGTATTTT	CASSEWDRRGDTQYF